Listed below are T cell receptor beta chains from one sample, sequenced in a study of control samples from healthy donors and cancer patients. Clones were sequenced by immunoSEQ multiplex PCR, and TCRdb holds only the in-frame ones, with some missing. The sample contains some 170,000 clones, roughly 95% of which appear only once. Sequenced sample: blood. These receptors were obtained from a woman aged 25 to 45 in good health. Both conserved end residues are trimmed from each CDR3. A D gene is named only where the DNA matches it firmly.

cdr3_aa d_call j_call v_call
AWSSMGSYEQY - TRBJ2-7 TRBV30
ASSPTGEVNEKLF TRBD1 TRBJ1-4 TRBV6-2/TRBV6-3
AISERGPSDEQF - TRBJ2-1 TRBV10-3
ASTFRGAKTQY - TRBJ2-5 TRBV21-1
ASSLRTDSPLH - TRBJ1-6 TRBV5-4
ASTLRWGGNSGNTIY - TRBJ1-3 TRBV4-1
ASRPTGGAGETQY TRBD1 TRBJ2-5 TRBV7-3
ASSQDGGEGEKLF - TRBJ1-4 TRBV4-1
ASSVQDTQY - TRBJ2-3 TRBV10-2
ASSPLGQAFYGYT TRBD1 TRBJ1-2 TRBV27
ASSEAGQGAVYGYT TRBD1 TRBJ1-2 TRBV2
ASSPTGGDGYT TRBD1 TRBJ1-2 TRBV28
ASSLGQVSGELF - TRBJ2-2 TRBV5-8
ASGLGQADTEAF - TRBJ1-1 TRBV12-5
ASSQGAALETQY - TRBJ2-5 TRBV4-1
ASSPGHNNQPQH - TRBJ1-5 TRBV19
ASSDPDREGTGELF - TRBJ2-2 TRBV6-4
ASSLPDSRSPLH - TRBJ1-6 TRBV9
ASSYQPSRETQY - TRBJ2-5 TRBV6-2/TRBV6-3
ASSASLAGAPYEQY TRBD2 TRBJ2-7 TRBV5-1
ASSQSYEQY - TRBJ2-7 TRBV28
ASSENRDRERSYNEQF TRBD1 TRBJ2-1 TRBV6-1
ATSDNGQGLIYEQY TRBD1 TRBJ2-7 TRBV24-1
ASSYAAGGSNSPLH TRBD1 TRBJ1-6 TRBV6-5
ASSPIAGVVTDTQY TRBD2 TRBJ2-3 TRBV27
ASSLGGTHLEELF - TRBJ1-4 TRBV7-9
ASSLAEDKKAF - TRBJ1-1 TRBV7-9
ASSRTGTYEQY TRBD1 TRBJ2-7 TRBV12-3/TRBV12-4
ASSYRGGTNEKLF TRBD1 TRBJ1-4 TRBV28
ASRDRMNTEAF TRBD1 TRBJ1-1 TRBV2
ASTPREGLNTEAF - TRBJ1-1 TRBV25-1
ASSYSRQDTEAF - TRBJ1-1 TRBV6-6
ASSQGSGAAYEQY TRBD2 TRBJ2-7 TRBV3-1/TRBV3-2
ASSQERKTSTDTQY - TRBJ2-3 TRBV3-1/TRBV3-2
ASSTRLATEAF - TRBJ1-1 TRBV28
SASLDTVNTEAF - TRBJ1-1 TRBV20-1
ASSPRDRTYEQY TRBD1 TRBJ2-7 TRBV18
ASSENGNTEAF - TRBJ1-1 TRBV10-2
ASSLWETQY - TRBJ2-5 TRBV5-6
ASSRSAGNTIY - TRBJ1-3 TRBV28
ASFMREGRKQF TRBD2 TRBJ2-1 TRBV5-4
AISDLQGYQPQH TRBD1 TRBJ1-5 TRBV10-3
ASSPYRGMNTEAF - TRBJ1-1 TRBV5-8
ASSIPPHSGRGYNEQF TRBD2 TRBJ2-1 TRBV19
ASSPNRHSGNTIY - TRBJ1-3 TRBV18
ASGSLANEQF - TRBJ2-1 TRBV12-5
ASSAGQGWETQY TRBD1 TRBJ2-5 TRBV5-1
ASSFPSLVGYT - TRBJ1-2 TRBV7-9
ASSYEQGNYEQY TRBD1 TRBJ2-7 TRBV6-5
ASATPGSGNTIY - TRBJ1-3 TRBV5-5
ASSQDISSNQPQH - TRBJ1-5 TRBV4-1
ASSLGHSTDTQY - TRBJ2-3 TRBV5-1